This TCR beta chain was sequenced in a study of T cells in Graves' hyperthyroidism and ophthalmopathy. Notes on the study in general: Most clonotypes expanded in the thyroid (above 0.001) were also present in blood.

Reasons for excluding patients were uncontrolled infection, other autoimmune disease, pregnancy or lactation. The TCR beta CDR3 regions underwent amplification using RNA transcripts as the source. HTBI primers drove first-round RT-PCR of the TCR CDR3. Each CDR3 protein gets one entry after TCRdb re-called the multiplex PCR reads with MiXCR. The sample carries roughly 500,000 distinct CDR3 sequences, 46% recorded once. Concerning this clonotype itself: The antigen is undetermined.

The V gene's germline CDR1 is SGDLS and CDR2 YYNGEE. This CDR3 is built from 15 residues. V gave up 4 bases and J gave up 1 base, with 14 bases separating them. What was sequenced was peripheral blood or thyroid tissue (not recorded which). The rearrangement uses TRBV9 and TRBJ1-1, with TRBD1 as a possible D gene (6 bases). This sequence was found in an adult woman with Graves' disease, either hyperthyroidism or ophthalmopathy (not recorded which). This CDR3 reads CASSHPGHQNTEAFF. Written as DNA, the CDR3 is TGTGCCAGCAGCCACCCGGGACACCAGAACACTGAAGCTTTCTTT.